Presented here are 13 T cell receptor beta chains from one specimen sequenced in a study of T-cell reconstitution after alpha-beta-depleted transplantation in children. Library preparation (for TCRbeta) was performed with unique molecular identifiers. TCRdb reprocessed the PCR reads via MiXCR and lists one record per CDR3 protein. The sample carries a few hundred thousand distinct CDR3 sequences, roughly 21% recorded once. This sample comprised PBMCs, mostly from graft donor cells, obtained 180 days after TCRalphabeta/CD19-depleted stem cell transplant. Receptors were obtained from a male patient between 5 and 17 years old who had a stem cell transplant for acute lymphoblastic leukemia, so the T cells may come from the graft donor.

This clonotype was observed at least ten times. The V call is TRBV5-1, the J call TRBJ2-7, with D uncertain. The CDR3 covers 13 residues. Germline V gene data show CDR1 as SGHRS and CDR2 as YFSETQ. Deletions cut 5 bases from V and 0 bases from J, with 9 bases between. The CDR3 coding sequence is TGCGCCAGCAGGACTCCTAGCTCCTACGAGCAGTACTTC. It is translated as CASRTPSSYEQYF.

The chain couples TRBV29-1 to TRBJ2-7; the match to TRBD1 covers 11 bases. This CDR3 has 16 amino acids. Losses at the gene ends were 1 base for V and 7 bases for J; bases not matched to a gene: 12. Germline CDR1 and CDR2: SQVTM and ANQGSEA. The CDR3 nucleotides read TGCAGCGTTGAAGTGGCGGCGGGACAGGGGGTAGGTGAGCAGTACTTC. Translating it yields CSVEVAAGQGVGEQYF.

This clonotype was recorded many times. This sequence joins TRBV27 and TRBJ1-6; the D gene is possibly TRBD1 (5 bases). The CDR3 extends over 14 amino acids. Trimming stripped 5 bases from V and 7 bases from J, with 12 bases between. In germline, CDR1 is MNHEY, CDR2 SMNVEV (reference sequence). The CDR3 loop reads CASSLGGYNSPLHF. The CDR3 region has the DNA TGTGCCAGCAGTCTGGGGGGGTACAATTCACCCCTCCACTTT.

The rearrangement links TRBV11-2 to TRBJ2-5; 7 bases are shared with TRBD2. The CDR3 is made up of 16 amino acids. Germline trimming cut 2 bases from V and 3 bases from J; bases unmatched to any gene: 9. Germline CDR1 and CDR2: SGHAT and FQNNGV. The CDR3 DNA reads TGTGCCAGCAGCTTAAGGCGGCTAGCGGAGAAAGAGACCCAGTACTTC. Its translation: CASSLRRLAEKETQYF.

The gene calls are TRBV12-3 or TRBV12-4 and TRBJ2-1, with TRBD1 identical over 9 bases. J gave up 2 bases and V 2 bases, and 4 bases lay outside the gene matches. This CDR3 has 16 amino acids. CDR3 nucleotides: TGTGCCAGCAGTTTATGGAGGGACAGGGCCTACAATGAGCAGTTCTTC. This gives the protein CASSLWRDRAYNEQFF.

The rearrangement links TRBV27 to TRBJ2-2, with 7 bases lining up with TRBD1. The trim removed 9 bases at V and 0 bases at J, leaving 4 bases unmatched. The CDR3 has 14 residues. Germline V gene data show CDR1 as MNHEY and CDR2 as SMNVEV (reference sequence). As DNA, the CDR3 is TGTGCCAGACTTGACAGGGCGAACACCGGGGAGCTGTTTTTT. It specifies CARLDRANTGELFF.

V and J are TRBV6-5 and TRBJ1-2, with D perhaps TRBD1 (5 bases). Germline V gives CDR1 MNHEY, CDR2 SVGAGI. The CDR3 has 16 amino acids. With 3 bases removed from V and 3 bases from J, the gap between germline ends came to 17 bases. DNA for the CDR3: TGTGCCAGCAGTTATTTGGGCATGACAGTGTACTATGGCTACACCTTC. Its protein product is CASSYLGMTVYYGYTF.

The chain uses TRBV12-3 or TRBV12-4 and TRBJ2-2; 8 positions match TRBD2. The V and J ends lost 5 bases and 4 bases, in that order; junction bases with no gene match: 9. This CDR3 has 16 amino acids. CDR3 bases: TGTGCCAGCAGTCCTTCCGGGACTAGGAGCACCGGGGAGCTGTTTTTT. The encoded protein is CASSPSGTRSTGELFF.

The chain recombines TRBV20-1 with TRBJ2-7, with 8 bases that match TRBD2. This CDR3 region has 15 residues. Trimming removed 0 bases from V and 2 bases from J; junction bases left unmatched: 6. Per the germline V gene, CDR1 is DFQATT and CDR2 is SNEGSKA (reference sequence). The CDR3 here is CSAREAGDRAYEQYF. The DNA of the CDR3 is TGCAGTGCTAGAGAAGCGGGAGACCGGGCCTACGAGCAGTACTTC.

This clonotype was seen more than once but under ten times. This rearrangement joins TRBV5-1 to TRBJ2-5; tentative D call: TRBD2 (5 bases). Trimming stripped 0 bases from V and 5 bases from J, with 17 bases between. The CDR3 runs 16 residues. The germline gives CDR1 SGHRS, CDR2 YFSETQ. The CDR3 DNA reads as TGCGCCAGCAGCTTGGTGGGCAGAGCTCGAGGGGAGACCCAGTACTTC. It is translated as CASSLVGRARGETQYF.

This clonotype has just a few counts. This rearrangement joins TRBV10-3 to TRBJ1-2; 8 nucleotides line up with TRBD1. The ends lost 6 bases at V and 2 bases at J; junction bases unmatched: 8. This CDR3 has 15 residues. Germline CDR1 is ENHRY and CDR2 is SYGVKD. The CDR3 nucleotides are TGTGCCATCAGGGCCCCTGGACAGGGAAACTATGGCTACACCTTC. Its translation is CAIRAPGQGNYGYTF.

The chain links TRBV29-1 to TRBJ2-7, with D unresolved. V lost 3 bases, J lost 4 bases, and 4 bases lay in between. This CDR3 has 10 amino acids. Germline V gene sequence: CDR1 SQVTM, CDR2 ANQGSEA. CDR3 coding DNA: TGCAGCGTTGAGGATTACGAGCAGTACTTC. This codes for CSVEDYEQYF.

This clonotype was recorded a few times. This chain uses TRBV20-1 with TRBJ2-3; 9 bases map to TRBD1. J lost 6 bases, V lost 5 bases, and 9 bases had no gene match. The CDR3 covers 14 residues. In germline, CDR1 is DFQATT, CDR2 SNEGSKA (reference sequence). In DNA form, the CDR3 reads TGCAGTGCTCGCGGACAGGGGAATCCCGATACGCAGTATTTT. This encodes CSARGQGNPDTQYF.